A single sample gave rise to the 26 T cell receptor beta chains below, sequenced in a study of PD-L1 blockade in urothelial cancer. The data were produced by immunoSEQ multiplex PCR, yet TCRdb's version contains in-frame clones alone and is incomplete. The sample gives about 50,000 clones, 70% to 90% of which show up once; approximately 2% is in the top ten. Time point given: peripheral blood 6 weeks after treatment start. This material consisted of PBMCs, taken around atezolizumab (anti-PD-L1) treatment. Source of these receptors: a man over 45 with urothelial cancer.

V gene TRBV15 combines with J gene TRBJ2-3; the D gene is possibly TRBD2 (5 bases). The germline gives CDR1 LNHNV, CDR2 YYDKDF (reference sequence). There are 17 residues in the CDR3. The germline V and J ends were trimmed by 0 bases and 4 bases, with 17 bases remaining between them. The CDR3 bases are TGTGCCACCAGCAGAGATCTGGGCTCAGAGGGCCCAGATACGCAGTATTTT. This encodes CATSRDLGSEGPDTQYF.

The V call is TRBV15, the J call TRBJ2-4; maybe TRBD2 (6 bases). The germline CDR1 and CDR2 sequences are LNHNV and YYDKDF (reference sequence). V dropped 0 bases and J dropped 3 bases, with 15 bases sitting between them. The CDR3 is made up of 17 amino acids. This CDR3 reads CATSRDLGGLVKNIQYF. In nucleotides, the CDR3 is TGTGCCACCAGCAGAGATCTAGGAGGGTTGGTCAAAAACATTCAGTACTTC. Complete variable domain (other parts from reference TRBV15 and TRBJ2-4): DAMVIQNPRYQVTQFGKPVTLSCSQTLNHNVMYWYQQKSSQAPKLLFHYYDKDFNNEADTPDNFQSRRPNTSFCFLDIRSPGLGDTAMYLCATSRDLGGLVKNIQYFGAGTRLSVL.

Concerning this clone itself: Its ends do not fully match the called genes, so a read error is possible. This chain connects TRBV19 to TRBJ2-3; maybe TRBD2 (6 bases). The CDR3 runs 17 residues. The germline V gene has CDR1 LNHDA and CDR2 SQIVND (reference sequence). CDR3 residues: CASSIPTTRPGTDTQYF. CDR3 DNA sequence: TGTGCCAGTAGTATACCTACGACTAGACCGGGCACGGATACGCAGTATTTT.

This clone was seen more than once but under ten times. J is TRBJ2-2 and V is TRBV5-6, with a weak D call TRBD1 (5 bases). V lost 0 bases to trimming and J lost 6 bases, with 6 bases between them. This CDR3 contains 13 residues. In germline, CDR1 is SGHDT, CDR2 YYEEEE. Here the CDR3 DNA reads TGTGCCAGCAGCTTGGTGGGGCCCGGGGAGCTGTTTTTT. Translated, it gives CASSLVGPGELFF.

This clone appeared a few times. This chain uses TRBV11-3 with TRBJ2-2; TRBD1 might be the D (6 bases). The CDR3 has 17 amino acids. With 5 bases removed from V and 2 bases from J, the gap between germline ends came to 18 bases. Germline V gene lookup returns CDR1 SGHNT and CDR2 YENEEA. The CDR3 DNA is TGTGCCAGCAGCCCTAGTATTTCAGGGGTTAACACCGGGGAGCTGTTTTTT. It is translated as CASSPSISGVNTGELFF.

V and J are TRBV9 and TRBJ1-2, with D possibly TRBD1 on 6 matching bases. The CDR3 has 17 residues. V lost 0 bases, J lost 5 bases, and 20 bases lay in between. Germline V gene sequence: CDR1 SGDLS, CDR2 YYNGEE. CDR3 sequence (DNA): TGTGCCAGCAGCGTAGACGATAGGGGGGGCAGCCCATATGGCTACACCTTC. As protein: CASSVDDRGGSPYGYTF.

V is TRBV5-4 and J is TRBJ2-1; 7 bases map to TRBD2. The CDR3 covers 16 residues. J gave up 8 bases and V 3 bases, and 14 bases lay outside the gene matches. Germline CDR1 SGHNT, CDR2 YYREEE (reference sequence). CDR3 protein: CASSYVGLVAGDEQFF. CDR3 nucleotide sequence: TGTGCCAGCAGCTACGTCGGACTAGTCGCGGGCGATGAGCAGTTCTTC.

The V and J genes are TRBV10-1 and TRBJ2-7; 7 bases fit TRBD1. From germline, CDR1 is WNHNN and CDR2 SYGVQD (reference sequence). The CDR3 is 14 residues long. J lost 6 bases, V lost 0 bases, and 5 bases had no gene match. The CDR3: CASSESGRQGEQYF. The CDR3 nucleotides read TGCGCCAGCAGTGAGTCGGGAAGACAGGGCGAGCAGTACTTC.

This chain connects TRBV10-3 to TRBJ2-7; maybe TRBD2 (6 bases). CDR1 and CDR2 from the germline V gene are ENHRY and SYGVKD. V was cut by 8 bases and J by 5 bases, with 16 bases left in between. This CDR3 comprises 13 residues. The CDR3 protein is CAIDGGVNDEQYF. The CDR3 bases are TGTGCCATCGACGGGGGAGTTAATGACGAGCAGTACTTC.

V usage is TRBV7-2 and J usage is TRBJ2-7; possibly TRBD1 for D (5 bases). The germline V gene encodes CDR1 SGHTA and CDR2 FQGNSA. Trimming cost V 5 bases and J 2 bases, with 7 bases left between them. The CDR3 is 12 residues long. The CDR3 loop reads CASSRQPYEQYF. Written as DNA, the CDR3 is TGTGCCAGCAGCCGACAGCCCTACGAGCAGTACTTC.

The chain is built from TRBV6-1 and TRBJ2-3, with 8 bases fitting TRBD2. With V trimmed by 8 bases and J by 10 bases, 14 bases remained unmatched. The CDR3 contains 14 residues. Germline V gene lookup returns CDR1 MNHNS and CDR2 SASEGT. CDR3 DNA: TGTGCCAGCCTGACGGGGGGGGCAGACCGGTCGCAGTATTTT. Encoded protein: CASLTGGADRSQYF.

The chain combines TRBV5-4 with TRBJ1-2; TRBD1 matches at 7 bases. Unmatched junction bases numbered 18, after V lost 4 bases and J lost 9 bases. The CDR3 consists of 16 residues. Germline loops: CDR1 SGHNT, CDR2 YYREEE (reference sequence). CDR3 DNA sequence: TGTGCCAGCAGCCCTGGATTGCAGGGGGTACTCGGAAGCTACACCTTC. It yields the protein CASSPGLQGVLGSYTF.

The rearrangement uses TRBV6-1 and TRBJ1-5, with 9 nucleotides matching TRBD1. V shed 3 bases, J shed 9 bases, and the junction held 15 bases outside the gene matches. Germline CDR1 is MNHNS and CDR2 is SASEGT. The CDR3 covers 17 residues. DNA for the CDR3: TGTGCCAGCAGTGATGACAGGGGGTTGGCCCCAAAATGGCCCCAGCATTTT. Its translation is CASSDDRGLAPKWPQHF.

The chain combines TRBV4-3 with TRBJ2-5; D unresolved. Per germline, CDR1 LGHNA and CDR2 YSLEER. Trimming removed 3 bases from V and 2 bases from J, with 16 bases in between. The CDR3 runs 16 residues. CDR3 DNA: TGCGCCAGCAGCCACCAAGCAAATTCGCAACAAGAGACCCAGTACTTC. This translates into CASSHQANSQQETQYF.

The CDR3 spells CASSPPDRTPNYGYTF. CDR3 DNA sequence: TGTGCCAGCAGCCCCCCGGACAGAACCCCCAACTATGGCTACACCTTC. The V and J genes are TRBV27 and TRBJ1-2; TRBD1 might be the D (6 bases). CDR3 size: 16 residues. The V gene lost 6 bases and the J gene lost 2 bases, with 19 bases spanning the gap. Germline CDR1 MNHEY, CDR2 SMNVEV (reference sequence).

This clone was picked up one time. Likely a read error: the CDR3 ends without its conserved phenylalanine or tryptophan. The DNA is omitted, as the CDR3 cannot be located on it reliably, and the CDR3 follows TCRdb's listing. The rearrangement uses TRBV28 and TRBJ2-7; the D call of TRBD2 is as the table states it, not checked on the DNA. Germline values: CDR1 MDHEN, CDR2 SYDVKM. The CDR3 adds up to 12 amino acids, both ends counted. The CDR3 sequence: CASRERQGLMNL.

The V gene is TRBV5-1, the J gene TRBJ2-5; D perhaps matches TRBD2 (6 bases). This CDR3 is built from 14 residues. The germline gives CDR1 SGHRS, CDR2 YFSETQ. With 6 bases removed from V and 1 base from J, the gap between germline ends came to 13 bases. The CDR3 protein is CASNAAGPQETQYF. CDR3 DNA sequence: TGCGCCAGCAACGCAGCGGGCCCCCAAGAGACCCAGTACTTC.

This clone was observed a few times. The J gene is TRBJ2-1, the V gene TRBV2; D might be TRBD2 (6 bases). The germline CDR1 and CDR2 sequences are SNHLY and FYNNEI. V was trimmed by 5 bases and J by 10 bases, leaving 9 bases between them. The CDR3 extends over 11 amino acids. CDR3 in DNA: TGTGCCAGCAGTCCCCTAGCGGAGCAGTTCTTC. Residues: CASSPLAEQFF.

This clone was picked up a small number of times. This sequence joins TRBV7-6 and TRBJ2-1; TRBD1 is a possible D gene (5 bases). There are 12 residues in the CDR3. CDR1 and CDR2 (germline): SGHVS, FNYEAQ. V lost 2 bases to trimming and J lost 9 bases, with 8 bases between them. The CDR3 bases are TGTGCCAGCAGCTTACCTCAGGGTGAGCAGTTCTTC. It specifies CASSLPQGEQFF. Variable domain in full (rest from reference TRBV7-6 and TRBJ2-1): GAGVSQSPRYKVTKRGQDVALRCDPISGHVSLYWYRQALGQGPEFLTYFNYEAQQDKSGLPNDRFSAERPEGSISTLTIQRTEQRDSAMYRCASSLPQGEQFFGPGTRLTVL.

The chain recombines TRBV6-5 with TRBJ1-2; 7 bases map to TRBD1. CDR1 MNHEY and CDR2 SVGAGI come from the germline V gene. V was pared by 4 bases and J by 0 bases, with 8 bases of the junction left unmatched. CDR3 size: 16 residues. The CDR3 loop reads CASSSRQGISNYGYTF. The CDR3 region has the DNA TGTGCCAGCAGTTCGAGACAGGGAATATCTAACTATGGCTACACCTTC.

This clone is classed as medium-sized. The chain joins TRBV18 to TRBJ2-5; D uncertain. Germline CDR1 KGHSH, CDR2 LQKENI. The V end was cut by 6 bases, the J end by 1 base, with 12 bases between. CDR3 length: 14 amino acids. This CDR3 reads CASSPLPSQETQYF. DNA for the CDR3: TGTGCCAGCTCGCCCCTCCCGAGCCAAGAGACCCAGTACTTC.

V is TRBV6-6 and J is TRBJ2-1; the match to TRBD2 covers 8 bases. Losses at the gene ends were 5 bases for V and 7 bases for J; bases not matched to a gene: 4. The CDR3 loop spans 13 amino acids. CDR1 and CDR2 (germline): MNHNY, SVGAGI (reference sequence). This CDR3 is CASSPGTRNEQFF. For the CDR3, the DNA is TGTGCCAGCAGTCCCGGGACTAGGAATGAGCAGTTCTTC.

The chain is built from TRBV4-1 and TRBJ2-6; 8 nucleotides align to TRBD1. V lost 0 bases to trimming and J lost 0 bases; unmatched junction nucleotides: 7. CDR1 and CDR2 (germline): MGHRA, YSYEKL. CDR3 length: 19 residues. The CDR3 sequence: CASSQDGGQGSSGANVLTF. The CDR3, as DNA: TGCGCCAGCAGCCAAGATGGAGGACAGGGAAGCTCTGGGGCCAACGTCCTGACTTTC.

The CDR3 region is CASSWMGTSGTYEQYF. CDR3 sequence (DNA): TGTGCCAGCAGCTGGATGGGGACTAGCGGGACCTACGAGCAGTACTTC. V and J are TRBV5-6 and TRBJ2-7; 13 positions agree with TRBD2. Losses at the gene ends were 3 bases for V and 2 bases for J; bases not matched to a gene: 5. Germline-derived CDR1 and CDR2 are SGHDT and YYEEEE. CDR3 size: 16 residues.

This rearrangement joins TRBV7-2 to TRBJ2-7, with TRBD1 identical over 9 bases. The ends lost 3 bases at V and 5 bases at J; junction bases unmatched: 5. CDR3 length: 14 residues. Germline V lookup: CDR1 SGHTA, CDR2 FQGNSA. The CDR3 here is CASSLGGTGHEQYF. As DNA, the CDR3 is TGTGCCAGCAGCTTGGGGGGGACAGGGCACGAGCAGTACTTC. The variable domain in full, completed from reference TRBV7-2 and TRBJ2-7, reads GAGVSQSPSNKVTEKGKDVELRCDPISGHTALYWYRQSLGQGLEFLIYFQGNSAPDKSGLPSDRFSAERTGGSVSTLTIQRTQQEDSAVYLCASSLGGTGHEQYFGPGTRLTVT.

The chain couples TRBV5-1 to TRBJ2-1, with 12 bases aligning to TRBD2. The germline CDR1 and CDR2 sequences are SGHRS and YFSETQ. The CDR3 is made up of 16 amino acids. Trimming at V came to 0 bases and at J to 6 bases, leaving 4 bases not matched to a gene. CDR3 protein: CASSLDLAGGGNEQFF. The CDR3 coding sequence is TGCGCCAGCAGCTTGGATCTAGCGGGGGGGGGCAATGAGCAGTTCTTC.